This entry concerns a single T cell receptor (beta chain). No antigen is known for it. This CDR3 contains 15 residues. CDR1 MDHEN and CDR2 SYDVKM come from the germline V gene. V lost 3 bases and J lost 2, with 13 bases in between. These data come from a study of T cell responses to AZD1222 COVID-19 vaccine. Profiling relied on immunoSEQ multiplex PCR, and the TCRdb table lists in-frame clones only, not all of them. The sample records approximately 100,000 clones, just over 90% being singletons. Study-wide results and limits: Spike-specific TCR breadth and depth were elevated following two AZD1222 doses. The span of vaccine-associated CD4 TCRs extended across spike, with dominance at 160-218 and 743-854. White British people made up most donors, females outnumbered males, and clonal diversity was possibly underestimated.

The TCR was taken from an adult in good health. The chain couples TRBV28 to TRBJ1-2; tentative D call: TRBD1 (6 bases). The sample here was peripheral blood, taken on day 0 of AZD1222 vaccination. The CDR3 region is CASSFTPQGNYGYTF. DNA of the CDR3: TGTGCCAGCAGTTTTACGCCCCAGGGGAACTATGGCTACACCTTC.